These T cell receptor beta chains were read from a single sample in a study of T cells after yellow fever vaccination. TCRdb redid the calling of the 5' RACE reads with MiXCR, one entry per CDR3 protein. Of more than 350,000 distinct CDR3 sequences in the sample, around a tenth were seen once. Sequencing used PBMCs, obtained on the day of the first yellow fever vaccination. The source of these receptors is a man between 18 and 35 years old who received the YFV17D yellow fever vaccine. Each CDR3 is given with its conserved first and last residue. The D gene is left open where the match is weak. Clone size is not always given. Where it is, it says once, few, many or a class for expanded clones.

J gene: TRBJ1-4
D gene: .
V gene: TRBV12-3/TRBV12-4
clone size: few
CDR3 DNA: TGTGCCAGCATCCAAGGTGGGGCAACTAATGAAAAACTGTTTTTT
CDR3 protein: CASIQGGATNEKLFF

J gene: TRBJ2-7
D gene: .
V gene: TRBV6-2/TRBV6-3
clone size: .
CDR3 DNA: TGTGCCAGCAAGAGGGTTCGCGAGCAGTACTTC
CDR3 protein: CASKRVREQYF

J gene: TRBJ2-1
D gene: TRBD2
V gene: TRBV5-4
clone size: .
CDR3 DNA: TGTGCCAGCAGCGTTGGGCTAGCGGGGTTAAATGAGCAGTTCTTC
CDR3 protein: CASSVGLAGLNEQFF

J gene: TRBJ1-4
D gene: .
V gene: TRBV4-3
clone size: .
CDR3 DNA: TGCGCCAGCAGCCAACAGGGTCTGGAGACTAATGAAAAACTGTTTTTT
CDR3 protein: CASSQQGLETNEKLFF

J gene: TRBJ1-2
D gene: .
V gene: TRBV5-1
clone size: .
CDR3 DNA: TGCGCCAGCAGCCAGGACCCGCATACAGGGACCTATGGCTACACCTTC
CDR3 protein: CASSQDPHTGTYGYTF

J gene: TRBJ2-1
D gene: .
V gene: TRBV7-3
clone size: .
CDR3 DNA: TGTGCCAGCAGCTTAACTGGTTCGGACGAGCAGTTCTTC
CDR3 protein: CASSLTGSDEQFF

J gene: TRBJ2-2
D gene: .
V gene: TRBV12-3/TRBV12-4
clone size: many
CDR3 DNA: TGTGCCAGCAGTTTAGGGTTCGGCGGGGAGCTGTTTTTT
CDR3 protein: CASSLGFGGELFF

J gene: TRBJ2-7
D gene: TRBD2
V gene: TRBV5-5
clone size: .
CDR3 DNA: TGTGCCAGCAGCTTGGGGCTAGCGGGGGCCTACGAGCAGTACTTC
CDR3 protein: CASSLGLAGAYEQYF

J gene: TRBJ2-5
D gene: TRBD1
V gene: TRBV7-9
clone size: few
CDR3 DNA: TGTGCCAGCAGCCCCGGGACAGGGGATAGGACCCAGTACTTC
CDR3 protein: CASSPGTGDRTQYF

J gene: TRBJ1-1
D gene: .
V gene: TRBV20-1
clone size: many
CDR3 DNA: TGCAGTGCTAGACCGAGGGGAGGGAAGGCTTTCTTT
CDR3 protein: CSARPRGGKAFF

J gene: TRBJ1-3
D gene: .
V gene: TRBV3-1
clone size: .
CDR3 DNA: TGTGCCAGCAGCCAATATACGACGATCTCTGGAAACACCATATATTTT
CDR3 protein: CASSQYTTISGNTIYF

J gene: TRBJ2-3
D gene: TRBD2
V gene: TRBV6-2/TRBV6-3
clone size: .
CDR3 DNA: TGTGCCAGCAGTTCACGCGGACTAGCGGGGGGCCTCACAGATACGCAGTATTTT
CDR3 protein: CASSSRGLAGGLTDTQYF

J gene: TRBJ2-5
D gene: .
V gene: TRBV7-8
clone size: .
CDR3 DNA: TGTGCCAGCAGCCCCCGCCGGGTTGCCCTCGGGACCCAGTACTTC
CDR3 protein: CASSPRRVALGTQYF

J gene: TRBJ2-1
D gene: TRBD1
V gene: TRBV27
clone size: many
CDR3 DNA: TGTGCCAGCAGTTTTCAACGGGACAGCTACAATGAGCAGTTCTTC
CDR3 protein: CASSFQRDSYNEQFF

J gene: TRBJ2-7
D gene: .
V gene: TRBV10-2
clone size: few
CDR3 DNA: TGCGCCAGCAGTGATAGTATCCCTACCGAGCAGTACTTC
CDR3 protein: CASSDSIPTEQYF

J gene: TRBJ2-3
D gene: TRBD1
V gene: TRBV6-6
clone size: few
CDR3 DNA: TGTGCCAGCAGAGAGGGGGCAAGGGATACGCAGTATTTT
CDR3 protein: CASREGARDTQYF

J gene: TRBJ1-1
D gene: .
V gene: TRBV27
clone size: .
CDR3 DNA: TGTGCCAGCAGACAGGGTAGTACTGAAGCTTTCTTT
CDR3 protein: CASRQGSTEAFF

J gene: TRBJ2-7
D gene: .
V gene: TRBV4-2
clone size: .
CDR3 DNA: TGTGCCAGCAGCCAAACTGTGACCCCAAACTACGAGCAGTACTTC
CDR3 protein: CASSQTVTPNYEQYF

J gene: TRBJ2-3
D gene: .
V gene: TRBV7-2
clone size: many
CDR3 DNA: TGTGCCAGCAGCTTTGCGAGATCAGATACGCAGTATTTT
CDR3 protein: CASSFARSDTQYF

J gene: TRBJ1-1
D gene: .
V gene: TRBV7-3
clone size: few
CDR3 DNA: TGTGCCAGCAGCTTGGGGGGGGTCACGAACACTGAAGCTTTCTTT
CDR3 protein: CASSLGGVTNTEAFF

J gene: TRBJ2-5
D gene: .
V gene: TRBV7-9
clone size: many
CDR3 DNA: TGTGCCAGCAGCTTAAACTTGCGGGAGACCCAGTACTTC
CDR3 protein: CASSLNLRETQYF

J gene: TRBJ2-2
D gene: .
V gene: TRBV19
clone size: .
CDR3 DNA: TGTGCCAGTAGTATGTACAGTAACACCGGGGAGCTGTTTTTT
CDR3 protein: CASSMYSNTGELFF

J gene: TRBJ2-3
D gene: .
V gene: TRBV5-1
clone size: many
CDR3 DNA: TGCGCCAGCAGCTTGTTCGAGACAGCCTTCACAGATACGCAGTATTTT
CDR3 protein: CASSLFETAFTDTQYF

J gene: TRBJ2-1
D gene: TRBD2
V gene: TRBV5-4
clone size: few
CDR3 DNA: TGTGCCAGCAGCTTGTGGTTGTCAACTAGCGGGTTACTCAGCTCCTACAATGAGCAGTTCTTC
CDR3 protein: CASSLWLSTSGLLSSYNEQFF

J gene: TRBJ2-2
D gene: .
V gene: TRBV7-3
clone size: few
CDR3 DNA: TGTGCCAGCAGCCCGACTAGTTATCCCGGGGAGCTGTTTTTT
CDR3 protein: CASSPTSYPGELFF

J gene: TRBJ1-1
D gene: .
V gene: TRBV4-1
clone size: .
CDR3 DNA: TGCGCCAGCAGCCAAGTCAGTCCAAGTTGCACTGAAGCTTTCTTT
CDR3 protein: CASSQVSPSCTEAFF

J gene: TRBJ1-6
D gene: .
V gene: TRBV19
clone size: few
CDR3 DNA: TGTGCCAGTAGCCGGGACCGAAATAATTCACCCCTCCACTTT
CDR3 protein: CASSRDRNNSPLHF

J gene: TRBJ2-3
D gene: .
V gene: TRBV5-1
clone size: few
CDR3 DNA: TGCGCCAGCAGCTTGGATGTCAGGGGAAATACGCAGTATTTT
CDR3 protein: CASSLDVRGNTQYF

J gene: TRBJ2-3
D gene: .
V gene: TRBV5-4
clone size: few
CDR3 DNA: TGTGCCAGCAGCTTGGCGACAGCTAGCACAGATACGCAGTATTTT
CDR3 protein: CASSLATASTDTQYF

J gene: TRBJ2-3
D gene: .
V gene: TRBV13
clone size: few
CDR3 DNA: TGTGCCAGCAGCATGAGGAGGGACCTCGTGACAGATACGCAGTATTTT
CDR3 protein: CASSMRRDLVTDTQYF

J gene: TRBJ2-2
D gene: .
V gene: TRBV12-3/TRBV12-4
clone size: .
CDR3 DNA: TGTGCCAGCAGTTTGGGGGGTTTCACCGGGGAGCTGTTTTTT
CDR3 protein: CASSLGGFTGELFF

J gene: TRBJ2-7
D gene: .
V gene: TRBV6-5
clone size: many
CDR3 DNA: TGTGCCAGCAGCTACCGTTTGGCCTACGAGCAGTACTTC
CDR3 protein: CASSYRLAYEQYF

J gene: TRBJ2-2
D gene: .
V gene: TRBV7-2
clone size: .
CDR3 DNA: TGTGCCTTCCTACGGCCGGGGCGGACCGGGGAGCTGTTTTTT
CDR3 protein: CAFLRPGRTGELFF

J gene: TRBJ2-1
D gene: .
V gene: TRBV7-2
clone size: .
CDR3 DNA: TGTGCCAGCAGCTTATCGGGGGCCATTACAGATGAGCAGTTCTTC
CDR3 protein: CASSLSGAITDEQFF

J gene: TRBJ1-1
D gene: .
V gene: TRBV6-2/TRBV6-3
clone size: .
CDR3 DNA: TGTGCCAGCAGTTACTATAGGAATGGTGAAGCTTTCTTT
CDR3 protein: CASSYYRNGEAFF

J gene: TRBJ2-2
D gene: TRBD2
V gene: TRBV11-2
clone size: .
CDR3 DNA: TGTGCCAGCAGTCCACCACTAGCGGGGGGGCTCGGGGAGCTGTTTTTT
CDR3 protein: CASSPPLAGGLGELFF

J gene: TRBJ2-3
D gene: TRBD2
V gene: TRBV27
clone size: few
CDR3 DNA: TGTGCCAGCAGGCGGGGGATGAAGACAGATACGCAGTATTTT
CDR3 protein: CASRRGMKTDTQYF

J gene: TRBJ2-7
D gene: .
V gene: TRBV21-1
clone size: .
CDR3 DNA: TGTGCCAGCAGCAAAGAACAGTACTACGAGCAGTACTTC
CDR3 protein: CASSKEQYYEQYF

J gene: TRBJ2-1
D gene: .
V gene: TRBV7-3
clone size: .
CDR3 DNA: TGTGCCAGCAGCTTAATAAGACAAAGGAGGGTGAATGAGCAGTTCTTC
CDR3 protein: CASSLIRQRRVNEQFF

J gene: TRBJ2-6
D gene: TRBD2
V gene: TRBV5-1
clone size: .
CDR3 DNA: TGCGCCAGCAGCTTGGAGCGGGGTAGCTCTGGGGCCAACGTCCTGACTTTC
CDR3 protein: CASSLERGSSGANVLTF

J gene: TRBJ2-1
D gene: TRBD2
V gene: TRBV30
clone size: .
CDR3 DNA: TGTGCCTGGACAGTGAGCGCGGGGGTGAATGAGCAGTTCTTC
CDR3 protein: CAWTVSAGVNEQFF

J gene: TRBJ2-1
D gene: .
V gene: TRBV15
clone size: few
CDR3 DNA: TGTGCCACCAGCAGTCCTTCAGGGCCTAGCTCCTACAATGAGCAGTTCTTC
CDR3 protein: CATSSPSGPSSYNEQFF

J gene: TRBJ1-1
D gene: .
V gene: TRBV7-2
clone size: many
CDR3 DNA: TGTGCCAGCAGCCGCGGGGGGATGAACACTGAAGCTTTCTTT
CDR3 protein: CASSRGGMNTEAFF

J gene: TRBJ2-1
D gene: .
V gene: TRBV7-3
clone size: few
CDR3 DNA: TGTGCCAGCAGCAGGGACCGCGACAATGAGCAGTTCTTC
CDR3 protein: CASSRDRDNEQFF

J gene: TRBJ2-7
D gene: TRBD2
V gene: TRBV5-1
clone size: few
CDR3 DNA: TGCGCCAGCAGCTTAGCGCCTAGCGGGGGAGCCTACTACGAGCAGTACTTC
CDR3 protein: CASSLAPSGGAYYEQYF

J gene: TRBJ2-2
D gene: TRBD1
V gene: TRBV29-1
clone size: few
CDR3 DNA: TGCAGCGTTGGAAGACAGGGACCCAACACCGGGGAGCTGTTTTTT
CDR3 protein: CSVGRQGPNTGELFF

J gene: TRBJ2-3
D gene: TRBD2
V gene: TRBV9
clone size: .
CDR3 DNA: TGTGCCAGCAGCGTAGCCCACCCGGGGGGGACGGGAGATACGCAGTATTTT
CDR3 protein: CASSVAHPGGTGDTQYF

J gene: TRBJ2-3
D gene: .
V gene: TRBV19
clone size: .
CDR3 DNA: TGTGCCAGTAGTATAGGACTACTGGCAGATACGCAGTATTTT
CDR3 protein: CASSIGLLADTQYF

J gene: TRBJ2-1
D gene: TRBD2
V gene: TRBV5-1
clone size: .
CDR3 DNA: TGCGCCAGCAGCAACTTAGCGGGGGACCCCTACAATGAGCAGTTCTTC
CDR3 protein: CASSNLAGDPYNEQFF

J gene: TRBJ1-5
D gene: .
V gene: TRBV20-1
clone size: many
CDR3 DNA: TGCAGTGCTAGATCAGATTTCAATCAGCCCCAGCATTTT
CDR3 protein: CSARSDFNQPQHF

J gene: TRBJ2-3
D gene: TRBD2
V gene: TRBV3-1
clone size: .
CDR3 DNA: TGTGCCAGCAGCCCACCAATCATAGCGGGGGGGCGGTATACGCAGTATTTT
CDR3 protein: CASSPPIIAGGRYTQYF

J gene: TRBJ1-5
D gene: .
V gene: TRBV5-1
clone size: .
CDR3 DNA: TGCGCCAGCAGCTCTGCGGTTAGCAATCAGCCCCAGCATTTT
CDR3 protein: CASSSAVSNQPQHF

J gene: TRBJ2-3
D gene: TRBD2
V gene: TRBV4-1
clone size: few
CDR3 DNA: TGCGCCAGCAGCCAAGAAAGGCTAGCGGGGGGCCCGAGTAAAAACACAGATACGCAGTATTTT
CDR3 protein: CASSQERLAGGPSKNTDTQYF